This T cell receptor beta chain is drawn from a study of Ad26.COV2.S vaccination and SARS-CoV-2 variants. The data were produced by immunoSEQ multiplex PCR, yet TCRdb's version contains in-frame clones alone and is incomplete. Found here are about 350,000 clones, about 91% of them singletons; the top ten hold 3% to 5%. CDR1 and CDR2 from the germline V gene are SGDLS and YYNGEE. V lost 3 bases to trimming and J lost 2 bases; unmatched junction nucleotides: 5. The CDR3 loop spans 15 amino acids. The TCR was taken from a human donor who had recovered from COVID-19. The V and J genes are TRBV9 and TRBJ1-5; 7 bases match TRBD1. The input for sequencing was peripheral blood, taken after recovery from COVID-19. The CDR3 nucleotides read TGTGCCAGCAGCGCCTCCGGACAGGGCAATCAGCCCCAGCATTTT. It specifies CASSASGQGNQPQHF. Using reference TRBV9 and TRBJ1-5 for the parts outside the CDR3, the full variable domain is DSGVTQTPKHLITATGQRVTLRCSPRSGDLSVYWYQQSLDQGLQFLIQYYNGEERAKGNILERFSAQQFPDLHSELNLSSLELGDSALYFCASSASGQGNQPQHFGDGTRLSIL.